These 16 T cell receptor beta chains came from one sample sequenced in a study of cytomegalovirus exposure and HLA in healthy donors. Primers for the PCR totalled 60 Vbeta and 13 Jbeta. TCRdb's table, derived via immunoSEQ multiplex PCR, lists solely in-frame clones and lacks some. The sample has under 200,000 clones. Sample: PBMCs. The receptors originated from a man aged 25-45 years in good health and CMV-seronegative.

This chain uses TRBV27 with TRBJ1-5, with a possible D match to TRBD1 (6 bases). V lost 5 bases and J lost 5, with 19 bases in between. In germline, CDR1 is MNHEY, CDR2 SMNVEV (reference sequence). The CDR3 consists of 16 residues. As DNA, the CDR3 is TGTGCCAGCAGTCGGGGGGGCAGGGCGATAGATCAGCCCCAGCATTTT. Translation gives CASSRGGRAIDQPQHF.

The chain has TRBV7-7 and TRBJ2-1, with 8 nucleotides matching TRBD1. The CDR3 is made up of 13 amino acids. Germline CDR1 SSHAT, CDR2 FNYEAQ (reference sequence). V trimming: 0 bases; J trimming: 8 bases; junction bases outside the gene matches: 0. Here the CDR3 DNA reads TGTGCCAGCAGCTTAGCGACAGGGGATGAGCAGTTCTTC. Translated: CASSLATGDEQFF. The variable domain in full, with the rest retrieved from reference TRBV7-7 and TRBJ2-1, is GAGVSQSPRYKVTKRGQDVTLRCDPISSHATLYWYQQALGQGPEFLTYFNYEAQPDKSGLPSDRFSAERPEGSISTLTIQRTEQRDSAMYRCASSLATGDEQFFGPGTRLTVL.

The chain's CDR3 is CASSARRGGHNEQFF. The CDR3, as DNA: TGTGCCAGCAGTGCACGGCGCGGGGGGCACAATGAGCAGTTCTTC. The V call is TRBV6-5, the J call TRBJ2-1, with TRBD2 matching over 8 bases. The CDR3 spans 15 residues. V lost 5 bases, J lost 5 bases, and 8 bases stayed unmatched. Germline-derived CDR1 and CDR2 are MNHEY and SVGAGI.

This sequence joins TRBV7-2 and TRBJ1-1; TRBD1 matches at 10 bases. Looked up from germline, CDR1 is SGHTA and CDR2 is FQGNSA. The trim removed 5 bases at V and 5 bases at J, leaving 8 bases unmatched. CDR3 length: 15 amino acids. CDR3 residues: CASSPRTGGWTEAFF. DNA of the CDR3: TGTGCCAGCAGCCCCCGGACAGGGGGATGGACTGAAGCTTTCTTT.

The chain employs TRBV7-2 and TRBJ2-5; a possible D gene is TRBD2 (5 bases). CDR1 SGHTA and CDR2 FQGNSA come from the germline V gene. This CDR3 has 13 residues. Trimming took 5 bases from V and 2 from J, leaving 9 bases between them. This chain's CDR3 is CASSQSGQETQYF. CDR3 bases: TGTGCCAGCAGCCAAAGCGGTCAAGAGACCCAGTACTTC.

The CDR3 is CASSPIIGSSGAFEQFF. The DNA of the CDR3 is TGTGCCAGCAGCCCCATAATTGGGTCTAGCGGGGCCTTTGAGCAGTTCTTC. This chain connects TRBV7-2 to TRBJ2-1, with TRBD2 matching 9 bases. The CDR3 loop spans 17 amino acids. V lost 5 bases and J lost 9; bases outside the gene matches: 17. The germline V gene has CDR1 SGHTA and CDR2 FQGNSA.

J is TRBJ2-5 and V is TRBV5-4; TRBD2 aligns across 9 bases. With V trimmed by 0 bases and J by 5 bases, 5 bases remained unmatched. CDR1 and CDR2 (germline): SGHNT, YYREEE (reference sequence). CDR3 size: 15 residues. CDR3 region: CASSLDSGSVETQYF. CDR3 DNA sequence: TGTGCCAGCAGCTTGGATAGCGGGAGTGTGGAGACCCAGTACTTC.

The chain links TRBV9 to TRBJ2-3; 10 nucleotides match TRBD2. V was pared by 3 bases and J by 4 bases, with 5 bases of the junction left unmatched. CDR1 is SGDLS and CDR2 is YYNGEE in the germline V gene. There are 15 residues in the CDR3. This CDR3 reads CASSAAGGVADTQYF. CDR3 DNA sequence: TGTGCCAGCAGCGCAGCGGGGGGGGTCGCAGATACGCAGTATTTT.

The chain carries TRBV5-4 and TRBJ2-1; 9 nucleotides match TRBD2. Trimming at V came to 3 bases and at J to 4 bases, leaving 5 bases not matched to a gene. This CDR3 contains 15 residues. Per germline, CDR1 SGHNT and CDR2 YYREEE (reference sequence). The CDR3 DNA reads as TGTGCCAGCAGCTATCTTAGCGGGGGATACAATGAGCAGTTCTTC. This encodes CASSYLSGGYNEQFF.

The chain links TRBV6-5 to TRBJ2-7, with 7 bases identical to TRBD2. Germline CDR1 is MNHEY and CDR2 is SVGAGI. V was pared by 0 bases and J by 3 bases, with 8 bases of the junction left unmatched. The CDR3 sequence is 16 residues long. The DNA for the CDR3 is TGTGCCAGCAGTTACTCAGGCGGGAGTAGTTACTACGAGCAGTACTTC. Protein sequence: CASSYSGGSSYYEQYF.

This chain joins TRBV30 and TRBJ1-3; possible D gene TRBD1, 6 bases. In germline, CDR1 is GTSNPN, CDR2 SVGIG (reference sequence). Deletions cut 3 bases from V and 0 bases from J, with 9 bases between. This CDR3 spans 14 amino acids. CDR3 in DNA: TGTGCCTGGAGGGTGACAGGCTCTGGAAACACCATATATTTT. Its protein is CAWRVTGSGNTIYF.

The V gene is TRBV5-4, the J gene TRBJ1-2; D perhaps matches TRBD1 (6 bases). V shed 2 bases and J shed 1 base, with 12 bases lying between them. The CDR3 runs 15 residues. Germline assignment: CDR1 SGHNT and CDR2 YYREEE (reference sequence). CDR3 sequence (DNA): TGTGCCAGCAGCTTACCGGACAGCCATAACTATGGCTACACCTTC. The encoded protein is CASSLPDSHNYGYTF.

The CDR3 DNA sequence: TGTGCCAGTAACAGGGAAGGGCACCAGCCCCAGCATTTT. Translated: CASNREGHQPQHF. The genes are TRBV2 and TRBJ1-5; D is perhaps TRBD1 (6 bases). This CDR3 has 13 residues. Trimming removed 9 bases from V and 7 bases from J, with 16 bases in between. Germline V CDR1 and CDR2: SNHLY, FYNNEI.

CDR3 nucleotide sequence: TGTGCCAGCAGCTCGAGCGGGGTGGGAGATACGCAGTATTTT. Protein product: CASSSSGVGDTQYF. The V call is TRBV7-8, the J call TRBJ2-3; 7 nucleotides line up with TRBD2. Germline loops: CDR1 SGHVS, CDR2 FQNEAQ. V was pared by 4 bases and J by 5 bases, with 6 bases of the junction left unmatched. The CDR3 sequence is 14 residues long. Full variable domain (outside the CDR3, taken from reference TRBV7-8 and TRBJ2-3): GAGVSQSPRYKVAKRGQDVALRCDPISGHVSLFWYQQALGQGPEFLTYFQNEAQLDKSGLPSDRFFAERPEGSVSTLKIQRTQQEDSAVYLCASSSSGVGDTQYFGPGTRLTVL.

The V and J genes are TRBV30 and TRBJ2-1; D possibly corresponds to TRBD1 (6 bases). Germline values: CDR1 GTSNPN, CDR2 SVGIG (reference sequence). Trimming stripped 2 bases from V and 9 bases from J, with 11 bases between. The CDR3 sequence is 12 residues long. The CDR3 DNA follows: TGTGCCTGGAGTACAGGGAGCCGTGAGCAGTTCTTC. Translated: CAWSTGSREQFF.

The chain uses TRBV7-2 and TRBJ1-2; D is unresolved. This CDR3 has 11 residues. V was shortened by 4 bases and J by 7 bases, with 7 bases between the two germline ends. CDR1 is SGHTA and CDR2 is FQGNSA in the germline V gene. DNA of the CDR3: TGTGCCAGCAGCTATACGGGTGGCTACACCTTC. It is translated as CASSYTGGYTF.